These 13 T cell receptor beta chains originate from one sample sequenced in a study of radiotherapy plus CTLA-4 blockade in lung cancer. Clones were sequenced by immunoSEQ multiplex PCR, and TCRdb holds only the in-frame ones, with some missing. This sample has 50,000 or so clones, with less than 85% found just once. The sequencing here drew on peripheral blood, taken from a patient treated with radiotherapy plus ipilimumab. These receptors all stem from a human donor with non-small cell lung cancer who had stable disease on radiotherapy plus ipilimumab.

The genes are TRBV5-5 and TRBJ2-1; D unclear. The CDR3 covers 11 residues. Germline CDR1 SGHKS, CDR2 YYEKEE (reference sequence). V was cut by 0 bases and J by 7 bases, with 2 bases left in between. CDR3 loop: CASSLGNEQFF. The CDR3 DNA sequence: TGTGCCAGCAGCTTGGGGAATGAGCAGTTCTTC.

The genes are TRBV4-1 and TRBJ2-5; TRBD2 matches at 11 bases. V was pared by 1 base and J by 5 bases, with 3 bases of the junction left unmatched. This CDR3 spans 15 amino acids. Per the germline V gene, CDR1 is MGHRA and CDR2 is YSYEKL. This CDR3 reads CASSQGLAGPETQYF. In nucleotides, the CDR3 is TGCGCCAGCAGCCAAGGACTAGCGGGGCCTGAGACCCAGTACTTC.

The chain couples TRBV7-2 to TRBJ1-2; D might be TRBD1 (5 bases). V was pared by 10 bases and J by 4 bases, with 13 bases between. The CDR3 loop spans 12 amino acids. Germline CDR1 reads SGHTA; CDR2 reads FQGNSA. CDR3 DNA sequence: TGTGCCATTATTACCGGGGCCTATGGCTACACCTTC. Its protein product is CAIITGAYGYTF.

The V call is TRBV7-9, the J call TRBJ1-4, with D perhaps matching TRBD1 (5 bases). With 11 bases removed from V and 0 bases from J, the gap between germline ends came to 16 bases. CDR3 length: 15 amino acids. Germline V CDR1 and CDR2: SEHNR, FQNEAQ (reference sequence). Written as DNA, the CDR3 is TGTGCCGGGGACGGAATGATCGCAACTAATGAAAAACTGTTTTTT. Protein product: CAGDGMIATNEKLFF.

This clone was recorded a few times. The chain employs TRBV6-1 and TRBJ2-2, with D tentatively TRBD1 or TRBD2 (5 bases each). The germline V and J ends were trimmed by 4 bases and 4 bases, with 13 bases remaining between them. The CDR3 has 15 amino acids. The germline CDR1 and CDR2 sequences are MNHNS and SASEGT. The CDR3 coding sequence is TGTGCCAGCAGTGTATCCGGGGCTGGCACCGGGGAGCTGTTTTTT. Amino acid sequence: CASSVSGAGTGELFF.

V and J are TRBV27 and TRBJ1-2, with D unresolved. V was clipped by 5 bases and J by 0 bases, with 13 bases between them. CDR1 is MNHEY, CDR2 SMNVEV, per germline (reference sequence). The CDR3 sequence is 15 residues long. The CDR3 coding sequence is TGTGCCAGCAGTCCACCCGGGGTACCTAACTATGGCTACACCTTC. It specifies CASSPPGVPNYGYTF.

This clone was counted only a few times. The CDR3 loop is CASRGMGATGELFF. The CDR3 bases are TGTGCCAGCAGAGGGATGGGAGCCACCGGGGAGCTGTTTTTT. The gene calls are TRBV6-5 and TRBJ2-2; tentatively, D is TRBD2 (5 bases). CDR3 length equals 14 residues. V was shortened by 6 bases and J by 4 bases, with 12 bases between the two germline ends. Germline V gene data show CDR1 as MNHEY and CDR2 as SVGAGI.

The chain recombines TRBV5-1 with TRBJ2-7; 8 nucleotides align to TRBD1. Trimming at V came to 4 bases and at J to 5 bases, leaving 11 bases not matched to a gene. The CDR3 loop spans 15 amino acids. Per germline, CDR1 SGHRS and CDR2 YFSETQ. For the CDR3, the DNA is TGCGCCAGCAGCGTATCCCCGGACAGGGTGAACGAGCAGTACTTC. Translation gives CASSVSPDRVNEQYF. Complete variable domain (other parts from reference TRBV5-1 and TRBJ2-7): KAGVTQTPRYLIKTRGQQVTLSCSPISGHRSVSWYQQTPGQGLQFLFEYFSETQRNKGNFPGRFSGRQFSNSRSEMNVSTLELGDSALYLCASSVSPDRVNEQYFGPGTRLTVT.

V is TRBV5-1 and J is TRBJ2-7; no definite D call. The CDR3 totals 12 residues. Trimming took 1 base from V and 2 from J, leaving 4 bases between them. Germline CDR1 SGHRS, CDR2 YFSETQ. The CDR3 protein is CASSLQAYEQYF. The CDR3 bases are TGCGCCAGCAGCTTGCAGGCCTACGAGCAGTACTTC.

J is TRBJ1-5 and V is TRBV18; the match to TRBD1 covers 8 bases. V lost 2 bases to trimming and J lost 0 bases; unmatched junction nucleotides: 6. This CDR3 region has 17 residues. Germline lookup yields CDR1 KGHSH and CDR2 LQKENI. The chain's CDR3 is CASSPAGGQYSNQPQHF. The CDR3 nucleotides are TGTGCCAGCTCACCAGCAGGGGGCCAATATAGCAATCAGCCCCAGCATTTT.

This clone was detected a few times. The gene calls are TRBV18 and TRBJ2-5; D uncertain. The CDR3 is 15 amino acids. Trimming stripped 1 base from V and 1 base from J, with 10 bases between. The germline V gene has CDR1 KGHSH and CDR2 LQKENI. Here the CDR3 DNA reads TGTGCCAGCTCACCACTTTACAACCCCCAAGAGACCCAGTACTTC. Its translation: CASSPLYNPQETQYF.

J is TRBJ2-5 and V is TRBV5-8, with D possibly matching TRBD1 (5 bases). V was pared by 1 base and J by 4 bases, with 14 bases between. The CDR3 covers 15 residues. Germline V CDR1 and CDR2: SGHTS, YDEGEE. The CDR3 region has the DNA TGTGCCAGCAGCTTGCGAGAACGACAGTTAGAGACCCAGTACTTC. Residues: CASSLRERQLETQYF.

The V gene is TRBV6-5, the J gene TRBJ2-2; D gene ambiguous. CDR1 is MNHEY and CDR2 is SVGAGI in the germline V gene. This CDR3 contains 13 residues. Trimming took 0 bases from V and 2 from J, leaving 1 base between them. The CDR3 region has the DNA TGTGCCAGCAGTTACTCCAACACCGGGGAGCTGTTTTTT. It specifies CASSYSNTGELFF.